This T cell receptor beta chain was sequenced during a study of shared clonotypes between healthy human individuals. Data came from immunoSEQ multiplex PCR; TCRdb stores just in-frame clones and leaves some out. The sample contains some 2.1 million clones, 85% to 95% of which appear only once. The CDR3 runs to 16 residues. Germline V gene sequence: CDR1 MDHEN, CDR2 SYDVKM. V lost 2 bases and J lost 2, with 14 bases in between. The V and J genes are TRBV28 and TRBJ2-3; the D gene is possibly TRBD1 (5 bases). The specimen was naive CD4+ T cells sorted from blood. Subset given: CD45RA+ positively selected. The TCR comes from a man aged 18 to 30 in good health. The DNA of the CDR3 is TGTGCCAGCAGTTTAACGAGAAAGGGGTCCACAGATACGCAGTATTTT. It yields the protein CASSLTRKGSTDTQYF.